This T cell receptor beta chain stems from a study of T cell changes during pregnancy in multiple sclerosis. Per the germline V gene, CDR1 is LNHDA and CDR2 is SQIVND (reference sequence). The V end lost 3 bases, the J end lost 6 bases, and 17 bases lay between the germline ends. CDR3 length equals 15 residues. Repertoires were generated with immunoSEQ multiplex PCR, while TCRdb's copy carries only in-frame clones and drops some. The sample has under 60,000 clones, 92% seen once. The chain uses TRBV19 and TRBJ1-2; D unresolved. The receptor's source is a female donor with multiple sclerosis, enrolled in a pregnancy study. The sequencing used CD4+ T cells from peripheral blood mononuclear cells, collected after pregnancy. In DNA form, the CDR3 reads TGTGCCAGTAGTATTAACGGAGGAGGAACGGATGGCTACACCTTC. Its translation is CASSINGGGTDGYTF.